One and the same sample provided the 25 T cell receptor beta chains below, sequenced in a study of molecular identifiers for immune sequencing clone quantification. TCRdb independently ran MiXCR on the PCR reads; one entry per CDR3 protein. The data contain about 510,000 distinct CDR3 sequences, 25% of them singletons. Sequenced sample: naive CD8+ T cells from blood, with Jurkat cell RNA spiked in. Subset reported: FACS-sorted CD8+CD4-CCR7+CD45RA+ naive T cells. Receptor source: a human donor in good health. Some libraries in this study had Jurkat cell RNA spiked in.

This clonotype was seen at least ten times. The CDR3, as DNA: TGCAGCGTTATGGGACCTGGACTCCCGGGGACGGAGCAGTACTTC. Its protein is CSVMGPGLPGTEQYF. The rearrangement uses TRBV29-1 and TRBJ2-7; D possibly matches TRBD1 or TRBD2 (5 bases each). CDR3 length: 15 residues. Germline V gene lookup returns CDR1 SQVTM and CDR2 ANQGSEA. V gave up 5 bases and J gave up 7 bases, with 24 bases separating them.

This clonotype occurred a few times. The chain links TRBV5-6 to TRBJ2-7; 8 positions agree with TRBD2. The V gene's germline CDR1 is SGHDT and CDR2 YYEEEE. V lost 4 bases and J lost 2; bases outside the gene matches: 5. There are 14 residues in the CDR3. For the CDR3, the DNA is TGTGCCAGCAGCACGACTAGCGCTACCTACGAGCAGTACTTC. This gives the protein CASSTTSATYEQYF. Combining the CDR3 with reference TRBV5-6 and TRBJ2-7 gives the whole variable domain DAGVTQSPTHLIKTRGQQVTLRCSPKSGHDTVSWYQQALGQGPQFIFQYYEEEERQRGNFPDRFSGHQFPNYSSELNVNALLLGDSALYLCASSTTSATYEQYFGPGTRLTVT.

This clonotype was observed many times. The chain has TRBV28 and TRBJ2-3; 8 nucleotides align to TRBD2. The CDR3 consists of 13 residues. Germline V gene data show CDR1 as MDHEN and CDR2 as SYDVKM. V was pared by 5 bases and J by 6 bases, with 4 bases of the junction left unmatched. This chain's CDR3 is CASSPRLADTQYF. CDR3 nucleotides: TGTGCCAGCAGTCCCCGACTAGCGGATACGCAGTATTTT.

Regarding this clonotype: A single base separates this from a much larger clone, so it may be a read error. The chain carries TRBV20-1 and TRBJ2-7; TRBD1 is a possible D gene (6 bases). The CDR3 consists of 13 residues. Germline CDR1 reads DFQATT; CDR2 reads SNEGSKA (reference sequence). CDR3 in amino acids: CSARDRGTYGQYF. Here the CDR3 DNA reads TGCAGTGCTAGAGACAGGGGTACCTACGGGCAGTACTTC.

CDR3 loop: CASSLDQFHEQYF. CDR3 nucleotides: TGTGCCAGCAGCTTAGACCAGTTCCACGAGCAGTACTTC. V is TRBV7-8 and J is TRBJ2-7; D remains ambiguous. The CDR3 loop spans 13 amino acids. Between the trimmed V and J ends, which lost 1 base and 5 bases, there was a span of 9 bases. Germline V gene lookup returns CDR1 SGHVS and CDR2 FQNEAQ.

This clonotype occurred a few times. The chain uses TRBV11-3 and TRBJ2-1; possibly TRBD2 for D (5 bases). The CDR3 has 13 residues. Trimming shortened V by 4 bases and J by 5 bases, and 9 bases separated the two germline ends. In germline, CDR1 is SGHNT, CDR2 YENEEA. In nucleotides, the CDR3 is TGTGCCAGCAGCTCAGAGACTAACAATGAGCAGTTCTTC. Encoded protein: CASSSETNNEQFF.

The gene calls are TRBV28 and TRBJ2-3; D assignment may be TRBD1 or TRBD2 (6 bases each). The germline gives CDR1 MDHEN, CDR2 SYDVKM. Trimming stripped 7 bases from V and 6 bases from J, with 20 bases between. The length of the CDR3 is 15 residues. This CDR3 is CASNSVGGTSDTQYF. The CDR3 DNA is TGTGCCAGCAACTCAGTGGGCGGGACATCTGATACGCAGTATTTT.

This clonotype was picked up a small number of times. The V call is TRBV29-1, the J call TRBJ1-1, with TRBD1 matching over 7 bases. Germline lookup yields CDR1 SQVTM and CDR2 ANQGSEA. CDR3 size: 21 residues. Trimming took 1 base from V and 1 from J; bases not matched to a gene: 24. For the CDR3, the DNA is TGCAGCGTTGAAGGGGCCGTTTCTGGGACAGTGGTTTACCCACAGAACACTGAAGCTTTCTTT. It yields the protein CSVEGAVSGTVVYPQNTEAFF. Full variable domain (remainder filled in from reference TRBV29-1 and TRBJ1-1): SAVISQKPSRDICQRGTSLTIQCQVDSQVTMMFWYRQQPGQSLTLIATANQGSEATYESGFVIDKFPISRPNLTFSTLTVSNMSPEDSSIYLCSVEGAVSGTVVYPQNTEAFFGQGTRLTVV.

V gene TRBV20-1 combines with J gene TRBJ2-5, with 9 bases lining up with TRBD2. Per the germline V gene, CDR1 is DFQATT and CDR2 is SNEGSKA (reference sequence). The CDR3 consists of 17 residues. The V and J ends lost 3 bases and 1 base, in that order; junction bases with no gene match: 12. The CDR3 reads CSASAISERGVQETQYF. CDR3 nucleotide sequence: TGCAGTGCTAGTGCTATATCGGAGCGGGGGGTCCAAGAGACCCAGTACTTC.

Only a few counts were recorded for this clonotype. The chain joins TRBV10-3 to TRBJ2-7; 10 nucleotides align to TRBD2. Trimming at V came to 2 bases and at J to 1 base, leaving 2 bases not matched to a gene. Looked up from germline, CDR1 is ENHRY and CDR2 is SYGVKD. The CDR3 consists of 15 residues. CDR3 in amino acids: CAISEPSGGSYEQYF. The CDR3 DNA reads as TGTGCCATCAGTGAGCCTAGCGGGGGTTCCTACGAGCAGTACTTC.

The chain is built from TRBV2 and TRBJ2-7, with 12 bases aligning to TRBD1. The CDR3 loop spans 15 amino acids. Germline CDR1 reads SNHLY; CDR2 reads FYNNEI. V trimming: 6 bases; J trimming: 1 base; junction bases outside the gene matches: 4. The CDR3, as DNA: TGTGCCAGCAGGCCGGGACAGGGGGCTTCCTACGAGCAGTACTTC. It yields the protein CASRPGQGASYEQYF.

This clonotype appeared once. The CDR3 loop reads CAWEQIAGTEAFF. The CDR3, as DNA: TGTGCCTGGGAGCAGATTGCGGGGACTGAAGCTTTCTTT. V is TRBV30 and J is TRBJ1-1; D is unresolved. CDR1 and CDR2 (germline): GTSNPN, SVGIG (reference sequence). V lost 5 bases and J lost 5, with 15 bases in between. CDR3 length equals 13 residues.

This clonotype was seen a few times. The V and J genes are TRBV19 and TRBJ1-5, with 8 bases lining up with TRBD1. Germline-derived CDR1 and CDR2 are LNHDA and SQIVND (reference sequence). Trimming at V came to 3 bases and at J to 3 bases, leaving 7 bases not matched to a gene. This CDR3 is 16 amino acids long. The CDR3, as DNA: TGTGCCAGTAGTATGGACAGGGAGGCCCTCAATCAGCCCCAGCATTTT. Its translation: CASSMDREALNQPQHF. Filled out from reference TRBV19 and TRBJ1-5, the complete variable domain reads DGGITQSPKYLFRKEGQNVTLSCEQNLNHDAMYWYRQDPGQGLRLIYYSQIVNDFQKGDIAEGYSVSREKKESFPLTVTSAQKNPTAFYLCASSMDREALNQPQHFGDGTRLSIL.

This clonotype was found a few times. The rearrangement uses TRBV5-5 and TRBJ2-7; the match to TRBD2 covers 7 bases. CDR1 is SGHKS, CDR2 YYEKEE, per germline (reference sequence). The CDR3 runs 16 residues. With V trimmed by 0 bases and J by 3 bases, 9 bases remained unmatched. The DNA of the CDR3 is TGTGCCAGCAGCTTGGCCCCGGCGGGGGACTACTACGAGCAGTACTTC. It is translated as CASSLAPAGDYYEQYF.

About this clonotype: A clone one base away is much larger, so this may be a read error. V and J are TRBV4-1 and TRBJ2-7, with D perhaps given as TRBD1 or TRBD2 (5 bases each). The CDR3 runs to 15 residues. Per germline, CDR1 MGHRA and CDR2 YSYEKL. DNA of the CDR3: TGCGCCAGCAACCAAGAACAGGCCGAGGGGTACGAGCAGTACTTC. Its translation: CASNQEQAEGYEQYF.

The chain links TRBV27 to TRBJ2-1, with D possibly matching TRBD1 (6 bases). The germline V gene encodes CDR1 MNHEY and CDR2 SMNVEV (reference sequence). The CDR3 length is 14 residues. V was clipped by 3 bases and J by 7 bases, with 13 bases between them. DNA of the CDR3: TGTGCCAGCAGTTTCACAGGGACGAGGAATGAGCAGTTCTTC. Amino acids: CASSFTGTRNEQFF.

The CDR3 nucleotides read TGTGCCTGGAGTCCTCGGACGGGCGCCATCGGGGAGCTGTTTTTT. Protein sequence: CAWSPRTGAIGELFF. The chain combines TRBV30 with TRBJ2-2; D remains unclear. CDR1 and CDR2 (germline): GTSNPN, SVGIG (reference sequence). The CDR3 extends over 15 amino acids. The ends were cut back, 2 bases at V and 7 bases at J, with 17 bases in the middle.

This clonotype came up many times. This rearrangement joins TRBV12-3 or TRBV12-4 to TRBJ2-3; the D gene is possibly TRBD1 (6 bases). Trimming pared 6 bases from V and 0 bases from J, leaving 16 bases between. The CDR3 runs 16 residues. CDR3 sequence (DNA): TGTGCCAGCAGCCATAGGACAGACACTAGCACAGATACGCAGTATTTT. Translation gives CASSHRTDTSTDTQYF.

This clonotype was counted between two and nine times. This sequence joins TRBV5-5 and TRBJ2-5, with 9 positions matching TRBD1. CDR1 and CDR2 from the germline V gene are SGHKS and YYEKEE (reference sequence). Losses at the gene ends were 3 bases for V and 5 bases for J; bases not matched to a gene: 8. CDR3 length equals 15 residues. CDR3 sequence: CASSSRTGAGETQYF. CDR3 in DNA: TGTGCCAGCAGCTCCAGGACAGGGGCGGGTGAGACCCAGTACTTC.

Worth noting for this clonotype: The CDR3 ends on some other residue instead of the conserved phenylalanine or tryptophan, so this is likely a read error. CDR3: CASSAAPDYEQYS. CDR3 nucleotides: TGTGCCAGCAGCGCCGCCCCCGACTACGAGCAGTACTCC. The J gene is TRBJ2-7, the V gene TRBV9; D gene unclear. The CDR3 contains 13 residues. The ends were cut back, 3 bases at V and 3 bases at J, with 10 bases in the middle. From germline, CDR1 is SGDLS and CDR2 YYNGEE.

Points on this clonotype: No conserved phenylalanine or tryptophan ends this CDR3, so it is likely a read error. The V gene is TRBV28, the J gene TRBJ2-5, with 8 bases identical to TRBD1. The J segment lost 4 bases and the V segment lost 2 bases, leaving 9 bases of the junction unmatched. CDR1 and CDR2 from the germline V gene are MDHEN and SYDVKM. CDR3 size: 16 residues. CDR3 nucleotides: TGTGCCAGCAGTTTACGAGGCGCAGGGGGCGTAGAGACCCAGTACTAC. It codes for CASSLRGAGGVETQYY.

With regard to this clonotype: With a much larger clone just one base away, this may be a read error. The chain combines TRBV4-3 with TRBJ2-7, with D maybe TRBD1 (5 bases). This CDR3 is 15 amino acids long. Per germline, CDR1 LGHNA and CDR2 YSLEER. The CDR3 protein is CASRQVRGGAYEQYF. Written as DNA, the CDR3 is TGCGCCAGCCGCCAAGTTAGGGGTGGAGCCTACGAGCAGTACTTC.

This clonotype was counted once. Just one base apart from a much larger clone, this may be a read error. The chain couples TRBV7-2 to TRBJ2-7; 11 nucleotides line up with TRBD2. CDR1 and CDR2 from the germline V gene are SGHTA and FQGNSA. The CDR3 length is 16 residues. V lost 4 bases to trimming and J lost 9 bases; unmatched junction nucleotides: 14. The CDR3 here is CASSSRVAGGPHGQYF. The DNA of the CDR3 is TGTGCCAGCAGCTCAAGAGTAGCGGGAGGGCCCCACGGGCAGTACTTC.

This clonotype was counted between two and nine times. The rearrangement joins TRBV5-6 to TRBJ1-5; maybe TRBD1 (6 bases). Trimming pared 2 bases from V and 6 bases from J, leaving 12 bases between. The CDR3 runs 14 residues. Looked up from germline, CDR1 is SGHDT and CDR2 is YYEEEE. CDR3 DNA: TGTGCCAGCAGCTTTACGACAGGAGGTCAGCCCCAGCATTTT. Amino acid sequence: CASSFTTGGQPQHF. Full variable domain (remainder filled in from reference TRBV5-6 and TRBJ1-5): DAGVTQSPTHLIKTRGQQVTLRCSPKSGHDTVSWYQQALGQGPQFIFQYYEEEERQRGNFPDRFSGHQFPNYSSELNVNALLLGDSALYLCASSFTTGGQPQHFGDGTRLSIL.

As concerns this clonotype: The germline gene is not matched at one end of the junction; a read error may be the cause. The V and J genes are TRBV5-6 and TRBJ1-1; D is uncertain. Germline values: CDR1 SGHDT, CDR2 YYEEEE. This CDR3 comprises 12 residues. The CDR3 coding sequence is TGTGCCAGCGGCTTCAGTTCAACTGAAGCTTTCTTT. Translating gives CASGFSSTEAFF.